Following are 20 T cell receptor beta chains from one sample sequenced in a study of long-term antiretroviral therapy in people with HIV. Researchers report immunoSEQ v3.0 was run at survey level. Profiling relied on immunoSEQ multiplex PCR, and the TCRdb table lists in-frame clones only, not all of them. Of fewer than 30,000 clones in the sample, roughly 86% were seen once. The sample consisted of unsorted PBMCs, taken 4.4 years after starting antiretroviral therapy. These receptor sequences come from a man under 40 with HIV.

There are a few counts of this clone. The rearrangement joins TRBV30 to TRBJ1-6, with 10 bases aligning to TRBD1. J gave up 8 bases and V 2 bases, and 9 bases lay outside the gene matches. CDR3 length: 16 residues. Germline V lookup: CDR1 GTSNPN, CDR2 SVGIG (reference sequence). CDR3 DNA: TGTGCCTGGAGTCCCCCGGTGACAGGGGGCGATTCACCCCTCCACTTT. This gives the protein CAWSPPVTGGDSPLHF. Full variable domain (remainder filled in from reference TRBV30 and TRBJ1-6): SQTIHQWPATLVQPVGSPLSLECTVEGTSNPNLYWYRQAAGRGLQLLFYSVGIGQISSEVPQNLSASRPQDRQFILSSKKLLLSDSGFYLCAWSPPVTGGDSPLHFGNGTRLTVT.

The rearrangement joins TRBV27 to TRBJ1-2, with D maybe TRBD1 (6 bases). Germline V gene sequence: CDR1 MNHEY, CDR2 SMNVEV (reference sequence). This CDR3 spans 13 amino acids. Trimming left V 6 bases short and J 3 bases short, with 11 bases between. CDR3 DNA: TGTGCCAGCAGGGGACAAAGTTACTATGGCTACACCTTC. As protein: CASRGQSYYGYTF.

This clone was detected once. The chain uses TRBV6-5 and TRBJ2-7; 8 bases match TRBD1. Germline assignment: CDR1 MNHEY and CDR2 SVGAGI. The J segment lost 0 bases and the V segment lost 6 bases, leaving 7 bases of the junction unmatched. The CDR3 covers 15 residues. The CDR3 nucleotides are TGTGCCAGCAGCACAGGGACAGGCAGCTCCTACGAGCAGTACTTC. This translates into CASSTGTGSSYEQYF.

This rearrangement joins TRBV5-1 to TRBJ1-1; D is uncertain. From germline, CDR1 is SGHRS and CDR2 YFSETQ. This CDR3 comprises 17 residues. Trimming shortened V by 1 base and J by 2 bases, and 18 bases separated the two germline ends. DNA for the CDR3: TGCGCCAGCAGCTTGTCAAACGGACGGATGACTAACACTGAAGCTTTCTTT. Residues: CASSLSNGRMTNTEAFF.

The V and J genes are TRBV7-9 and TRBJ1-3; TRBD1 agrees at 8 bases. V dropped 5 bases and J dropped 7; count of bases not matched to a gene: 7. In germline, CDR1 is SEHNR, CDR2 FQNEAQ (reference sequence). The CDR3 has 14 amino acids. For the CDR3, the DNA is TGTGCCAGCAGCGTCGCGGACAGGGCGAACACCATATATTTT. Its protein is CASSVADRANTIYF. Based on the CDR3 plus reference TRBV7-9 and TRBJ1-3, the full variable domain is DTGVSQNPRHKITKRGQNVTFRCDPISEHNRLYWYRQTLGQGPEFLTYFQNEAQLEKSRLLSDRFSAERPKGSFSTLEIQRTEQGDSAMYLCASSVADRANTIYFGEGSWLTVV.

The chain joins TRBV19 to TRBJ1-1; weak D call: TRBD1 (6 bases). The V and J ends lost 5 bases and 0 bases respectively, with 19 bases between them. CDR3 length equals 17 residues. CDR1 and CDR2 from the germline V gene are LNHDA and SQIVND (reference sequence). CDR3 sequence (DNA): TGTGCCAGTAGTGCTCGGACAGCCCTGATCATGAACACTGAAGCTTTCTTT. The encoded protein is CASSARTALIMNTEAFF.

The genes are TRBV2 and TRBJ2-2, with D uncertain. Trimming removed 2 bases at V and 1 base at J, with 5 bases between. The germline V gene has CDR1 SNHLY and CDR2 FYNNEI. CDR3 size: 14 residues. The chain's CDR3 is CASSEFRNTGELFF. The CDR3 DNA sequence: TGTGCCAGCAGTGAATTCCGGAACACCGGGGAGCTGTTTTTT.

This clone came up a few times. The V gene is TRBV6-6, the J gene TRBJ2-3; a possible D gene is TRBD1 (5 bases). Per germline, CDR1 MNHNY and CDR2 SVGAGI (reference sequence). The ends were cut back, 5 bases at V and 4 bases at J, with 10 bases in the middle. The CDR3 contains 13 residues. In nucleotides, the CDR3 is TGTGCCAGCAGTGGACAAGGGCCAGATACGCAGTATTTT. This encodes CASSGQGPDTQYF.

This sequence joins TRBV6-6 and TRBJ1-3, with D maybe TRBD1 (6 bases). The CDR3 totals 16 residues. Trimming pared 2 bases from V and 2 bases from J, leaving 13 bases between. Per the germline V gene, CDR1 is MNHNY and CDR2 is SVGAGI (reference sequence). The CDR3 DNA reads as TGTGCCAGCAGTTACCTACAGGGTAAGGCTGGAAACACCATATATTTT. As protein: CASSYLQGKAGNTIYF.

The CDR3: CASSVGSGSREQYF. The CDR3 DNA sequence: TGTGCCAGCAGCGTAGGGTCGGGCTCTCGTGAGCAGTACTTC. V and J are TRBV9 and TRBJ2-7, with D unclear. The CDR3 covers 14 residues. Germline loops: CDR1 SGDLS, CDR2 YYNGEE. Trimming stripped 0 bases from V and 7 bases from J, with 14 bases between.

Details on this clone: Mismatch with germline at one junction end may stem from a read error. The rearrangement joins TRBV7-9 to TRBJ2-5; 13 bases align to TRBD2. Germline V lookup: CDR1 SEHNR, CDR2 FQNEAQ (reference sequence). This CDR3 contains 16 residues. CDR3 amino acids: CASSLGTGTSGVRGDF. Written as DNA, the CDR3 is TGTGCCAGCAGCTTAGGAACCGGGACTAGCGGGGTTCGGGGCGACTTC.

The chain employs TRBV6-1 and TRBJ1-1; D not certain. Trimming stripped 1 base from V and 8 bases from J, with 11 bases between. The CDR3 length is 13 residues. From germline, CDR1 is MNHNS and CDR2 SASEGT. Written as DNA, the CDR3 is TGTGCCAGCAGTGAAGAAAGGGTTACAGAAGCTTTCTTT. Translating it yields CASSEERVTEAFF.

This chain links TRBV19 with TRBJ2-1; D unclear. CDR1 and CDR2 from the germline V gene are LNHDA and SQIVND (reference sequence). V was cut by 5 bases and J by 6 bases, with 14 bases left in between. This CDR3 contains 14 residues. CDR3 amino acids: CASSPSRASNEQFF. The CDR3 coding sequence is TGTGCCAGTAGTCCCTCCCGGGCCAGCAATGAGCAGTTCTTC.

This CDR3 is CASSLRRTDTQYF. CDR3 bases: TGTGCCAGCAGCTTACGGAGGACAGATACGCAGTATTTT. The rearrangement links TRBV11-3 to TRBJ2-3; D might be TRBD2 (5 bases). The V gene lost 2 bases and the J gene lost 3 bases, with 6 bases spanning the gap. Germline V gene data show CDR1 as SGHNT and CDR2 as YENEEA. The CDR3 covers 13 residues. Supplemented by reference TRBV11-3 and TRBJ2-3, the full variable domain reads EAGVVQSPRYKIIEKKQPVAFWCNPISGHNTLYWYLQNLGQGPELLIRYENEEAVDDSQLPKDRFSAERLKGVDSTLKIQPAELGDSAVYLCASSLRRTDTQYFGPGTRLTVL.

CDR3 sequence reads: CASSVLGANYGYTF. CDR3 DNA: TGTGCCAGCAGTGTGTTGGGGGCTAACTATGGCTACACCTTC. This chain joins TRBV6-1 and TRBJ1-2, with D maybe TRBD1 (5 bases). V gave up 4 bases and J gave up 0 bases, with 9 bases separating them. The CDR3 contains 14 residues. The V gene's germline CDR1 is MNHNS and CDR2 SASEGT.

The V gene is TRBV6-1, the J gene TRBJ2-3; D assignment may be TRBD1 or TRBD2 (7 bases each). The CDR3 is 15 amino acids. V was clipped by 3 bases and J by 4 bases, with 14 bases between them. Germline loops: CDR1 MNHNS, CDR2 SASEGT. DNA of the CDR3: TGTGCCAGCAGTGAGGCAGGGGGAGGGGCAGATACGCAGTATTTT. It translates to CASSEAGGGADTQYF.

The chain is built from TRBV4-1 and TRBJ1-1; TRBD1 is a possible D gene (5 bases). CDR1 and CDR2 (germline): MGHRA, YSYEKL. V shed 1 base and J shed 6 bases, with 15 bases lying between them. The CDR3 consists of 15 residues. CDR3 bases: TGCGCCAGCAGCCAAGTGGGGGGACCGGGCTCTGAAGCTTTCTTT. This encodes CASSQVGGPGSEAFF.

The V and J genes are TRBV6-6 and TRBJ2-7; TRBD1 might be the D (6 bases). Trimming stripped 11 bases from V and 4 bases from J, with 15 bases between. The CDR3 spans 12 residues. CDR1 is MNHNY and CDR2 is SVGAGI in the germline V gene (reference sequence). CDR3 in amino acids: CAVQGIRYEQYF. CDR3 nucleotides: TGTGCCGTCCAGGGGATAAGATACGAGCAGTACTTC.

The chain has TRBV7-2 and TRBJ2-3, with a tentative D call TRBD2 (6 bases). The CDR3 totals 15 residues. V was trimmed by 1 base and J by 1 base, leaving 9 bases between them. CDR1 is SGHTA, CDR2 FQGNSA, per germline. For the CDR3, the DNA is TGTGCCAGCAGCTTAGAGGCGGGGCGCACAGATACGCAGTATTTT. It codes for CASSLEAGRTDTQYF.

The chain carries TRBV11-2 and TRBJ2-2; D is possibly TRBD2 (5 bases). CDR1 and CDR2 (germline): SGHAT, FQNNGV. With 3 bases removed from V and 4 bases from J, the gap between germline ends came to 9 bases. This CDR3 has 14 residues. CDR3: CASSLVAGTGELFF. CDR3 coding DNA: TGTGCCAGCAGCTTGGTTGCGGGCACCGGGGAGCTGTTTTTT.